This T cell receptor beta chain was sequenced during a study of T cell responses to AZD1222 COVID-19 vaccine. Sequencing was performed with immunoSEQ multiplex PCR; in TCRdb, only in-frame clones are kept and a portion is missing. The table records more than 50,000 clones, around nine tenths of them present only once. With respect to this clone: Its antigen is not known.

General study findings and limits: It should be noted that donors were predominantly white British and more often female, and clonal diversity was possibly underestimated. At 160-218 and 743-854, vaccine-associated CD4 TCRs were dominant, and they spanned spike.

The V gene end was trimmed by 3 bases and the J gene end by 6 bases; junction bases not matched to a gene: 11. CDR1 and CDR2 from the germline V gene are KGHSH and LQKENI. This CDR3 is built from 16 residues. The rearrangement uses TRBV18 and TRBJ2-1, with TRBD1 matching over 7 bases. The sample was peripheral blood, taken on day 0 of AZD1222 vaccination. The receptor comes from an adult in good health. CDR3 residues: CASSPPRDRDRNEQFF. The CDR3 bases are TGTGCCAGCTCACCCCCCCGGGACAGAGATCGCAATGAGCAGTTCTTC.